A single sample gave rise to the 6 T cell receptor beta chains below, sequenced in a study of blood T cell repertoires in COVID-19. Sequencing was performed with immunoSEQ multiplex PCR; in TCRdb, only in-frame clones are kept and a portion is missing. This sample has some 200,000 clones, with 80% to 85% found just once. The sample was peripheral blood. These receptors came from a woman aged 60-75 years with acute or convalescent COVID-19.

As DNA, the CDR3 is TGCGCCAGCAAACAGGGGGACACTGAAGCTTTCTTT. Its protein product is CASKQGDTEAFF. The chain employs TRBV5-1 and TRBJ1-1; the match to TRBD1 covers 8 bases. Germline loops: CDR1 SGHRS, CDR2 YFSETQ. Unmatched junction bases numbered 1, after V lost 6 bases and J lost 3 bases. The CDR3 loop spans 12 amino acids.

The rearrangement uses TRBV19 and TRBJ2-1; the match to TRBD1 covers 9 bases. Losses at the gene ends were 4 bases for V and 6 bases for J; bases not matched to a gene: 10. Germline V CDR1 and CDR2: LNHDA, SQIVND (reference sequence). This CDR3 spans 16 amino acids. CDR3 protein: CASSRQTGGPSNEQFF. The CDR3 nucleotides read TGTGCCAGTAGTAGGCAGACAGGGGGTCCGTCCAATGAGCAGTTCTTC.

Here the CDR3 reads CASSLARQVVNEKLFF. The CDR3 nucleotides read TGTGCCAGCAGCTTGGCCAGACAGGTCGTGAATGAAAAACTGTTTTTT. This rearrangement joins TRBV5-6 to TRBJ1-4, with a weak D call TRBD1 (6 bases). There are 16 residues in the CDR3. Germline V gene sequence: CDR1 SGHDT, CDR2 YYEEEE. V lost 0 bases and J 5 bases, leaving 14 bases between the germline ends. The complete variable domain, with remaining parts taken from reference TRBV5-6 and TRBJ1-4, reads DAGVTQSPTHLIKTRGQQVTLRCSPKSGHDTVSWYQQALGQGPQFIFQYYEEEERQRGNFPDRFSGHQFPNYSSELNVNALLLGDSALYLCASSLARQVVNEKLFFGSGTQLSVL.

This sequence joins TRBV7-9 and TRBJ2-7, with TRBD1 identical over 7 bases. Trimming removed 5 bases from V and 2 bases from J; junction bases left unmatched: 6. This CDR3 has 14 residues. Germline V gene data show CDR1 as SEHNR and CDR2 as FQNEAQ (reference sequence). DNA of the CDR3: TGTGCCAGCAGCGTGGGACAGCCAACCTACGAGCAGTACTTC. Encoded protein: CASSVGQPTYEQYF.

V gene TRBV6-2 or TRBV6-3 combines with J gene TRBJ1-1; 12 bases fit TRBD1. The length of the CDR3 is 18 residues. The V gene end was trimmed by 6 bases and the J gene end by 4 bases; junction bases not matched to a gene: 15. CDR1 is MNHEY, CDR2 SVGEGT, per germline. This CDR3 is CASSSPGQGARVPTEAFF. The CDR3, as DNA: TGTGCCAGCAGCTCCCCGGGACAGGGGGCGAGGGTTCCCACTGAAGCTTTCTTT.

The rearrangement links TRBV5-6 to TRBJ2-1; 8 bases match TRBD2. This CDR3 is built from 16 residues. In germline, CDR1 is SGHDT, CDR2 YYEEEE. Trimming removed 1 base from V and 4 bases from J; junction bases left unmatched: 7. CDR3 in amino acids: CASSLLQRGQYNEQFF. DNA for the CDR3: TGTGCCAGCAGCTTGTTGCAGCGGGGGCAATACAATGAGCAGTTCTTC.